This TCR beta chain was observed in a study of cytomegalovirus exposure and HLA in healthy donors. Across the whole study: The same platform was used for the 120 or so validation repertoires as for the approximately 730 first-cohort repertoires, as reported in a later analysis.

The CDR3 contains 15 residues. With 4 bases clipped from V and 3 bases from J, the junction kept 9 bases outside the gene matches. Germline V gives CDR1 SGHRS, CDR2 YFSETQ. TCRdb's table, derived via immunoSEQ multiplex PCR, lists solely in-frame clones and lacks some. This table has over 200,000 clones, about 90% appearing once. Study-wide results and caveats: As was reported, the classifier diagnosed cytomegalovirus status with high specificity and sensitivity. Subsequent analysis found a tendency for first-cohort TCR clusters to co-occur within the approximately 130 validation repertoires. Investigators reported approximately 170 TCR beta chains as tied to cytomegalovirus.

As concerns this clone: Its target is unknown.

The sample comprised PBMCs. The TCR originated in a woman in her twenties or thirties in good health and CMV-seronegative. The rearrangement joins TRBV5-1 to TRBJ2-7; 8 bases match TRBD2. The CDR3 DNA is TGCGCCAGCAGCCCCTTCGGGGGGGAAGTCTACGAGCAGTACTTC. This encodes CASSPFGGEVYEQYF.